The clone carrying this T cell receptor (beta chain) has a single count. The sample belongs to a study of a mutant IDH1 vaccine in newly diagnosed glioma. About the research overall: Treated patients were roughly 62% male, around 38% female, mean age around 40 years.

This sample's time point: baseline, week 1 (first vaccination visit). Treatment noted: pre-vaccination baseline after standard-of-care therapy. The table came from immunoSEQ multiplex PCR; TCRdb's copy has only in-frame clones and leaves some out. The profile shows 65,000 to 70,000 clones, 65% to 90% of them singletons. The specimen comprised PBMCs, sampled from a glioma patient treated with radiotherapy, temozolomide or both. The receptor was derived from a man aged 30-40 years with glioma.

CDR3 sequence reads: CASSERWGTGDSPLHF. CDR3 nucleotide sequence: TGTGCCAGCAGTGAGAGATGGGGGACAGGGGATTCACCCCTCCACTTT. The rearrangement uses TRBV25-1 and TRBJ1-6, with 10 bases fitting TRBD1. The CDR3 runs to 16 residues. The ends lost 3 bases at V and 8 bases at J; junction bases unmatched: 7. The V gene's germline CDR1 is MGHDK and CDR2 SYGVNS.